Listed below are T cell receptor beta chains from one sample, sequenced in a study of naive and memory T cell subsets. TCRdb fed the UMI-ligation and nested PCR reads into MiXCR, producing one record per CDR3 protein. The sample records tens of thousands of distinct CDR3 sequences, about 10% being singletons. Sequenced sample: naive CD8+ T cells from blood. These receptors came from a human donor in good health. Both conserved end residues are trimmed from each CDR3. D genes are given only for firm matches.

V gene,J gene,D gene,CDR3 protein
TRBV9,TRBJ2-3,TRBD2,ASSVRTGGVYTDTQY
TRBV4-1,TRBJ2-2,TRBD2,ASSHPLAVNTGELF
TRBV11-2,TRBJ1-4,TRBD1,ASSLTPGGWGEKLF
TRBV28,TRBJ1-5,TRBD1,ASLHRGGNQPQH
TRBV27,TRBJ1-2,-,ASSFEGSNYGYT
TRBV27,TRBJ2-6,TRBD2,ASSPSAGDSGANVLT
TRBV7-9,TRBJ2-7,-,ASSPARYEQY
TRBV5-5,TRBJ2-7,TRBD1,ASKGGLGEQY
TRBV4-1,TRBJ2-2,-,ASRGTGELF
TRBV12-3/TRBV12-4,TRBJ2-1,-,ASSLRVLADEQF
TRBV9,TRBJ2-3,-,ASSTQGEIRADTQY
TRBV20-1,TRBJ2-7,TRBD1,SALHKRRDRGYEQY
TRBV10-3,TRBJ2-5,-,AISEAGRQETQY
TRBV27,TRBJ2-3,-,ASSLSRQGRHTQY
TRBV4-2,TRBJ2-2,-,ASSHGTGELF
TRBV7-9,TRBJ2-5,-,ASSSWTSQTQY
TRBV12-3/TRBV12-4,TRBJ1-2,-,ASVRVGGYT
TRBV10-3,TRBJ2-1,TRBD1,AIVQGNEQF